A selection of T cell receptor beta chains follows, all from one sample in a study of technical replicates of blood from a handful of donors. Method: immunoSEQ multiplex PCR; TCRdb's copy keeps in-frame clones and lacks some. The data show 75,000 to 100,000 clones, roughly 94% seen once. Material: T cells isolated from PBMCs. The receptor source for this set is a human donor in good health. Both conserved end residues are part of each CDR3. A D gene is named only where the DNA matches it firmly. Not all rows give a size; the values are once, few, many and, for expanded clones, a class.

j_call: TRBJ1-4
cdr3_length: 14
d_call: -
v_call: TRBV19
clone_size: once
cdr3_nt: TGTGCCAGTAGCCCCTCTTCAACTAATGAAAAACTGTTTTTT
cdr3_aa: CASSPSSTNEKLFF

j_call: TRBJ1-1
cdr3_length: 12
d_call: TRBD1
v_call: TRBV6-5
clone_size: few
cdr3_nt: TGTGCCAGCACCAGGGGGTCTACTGAAGCTTTCTTT
cdr3_aa: CASTRGSTEAFF

j_call: TRBJ2-5
cdr3_length: 14
d_call: -
v_call: TRBV27
clone_size: -
cdr3_nt: TGTGCCAGCAGCCCCGCGGGGGCCGGTGAGACCCAGTACTTC
cdr3_aa: CASSPAGAGETQYF

j_call: TRBJ1-2
cdr3_length: 13
d_call: -
v_call: TRBV9
clone_size: once
cdr3_nt: TGTGCCAGCAGCGGAGGCACCGACTATGGCTACACCTTC
cdr3_aa: CASSGGTDYGYTF

j_call: TRBJ1-2
cdr3_length: 13
d_call: -
v_call: TRBV13
clone_size: -
cdr3_nt: TGTGCCAGCAGCTTCGGGTCCCAGGGAGGCTACACCTTC
cdr3_aa: CASSFGSQGGYTF

j_call: TRBJ1-4
cdr3_length: 14
d_call: TRBD1
v_call: TRBV7-2
clone_size: -
cdr3_nt: TGTGCCAGCAGCACCGGGACAGTTAATGAAAAACTGTTTTTT
cdr3_aa: CASSTGTVNEKLFF

j_call: TRBJ2-1
cdr3_length: 14
d_call: TRBD2
v_call: TRBV2
clone_size: -
cdr3_nt: TGTGCCAGCGGCACTAGCGGGTGGGCGTCTGAGCAGTTCTTC
cdr3_aa: CASGTSGWASEQFF

j_call: TRBJ2-3
cdr3_length: 15
d_call: -
v_call: TRBV4-1
clone_size: -
cdr3_nt: TGCGCCAGCAGCCAAGATAGGACTAGCACAGATACGCAGTATTTT
cdr3_aa: CASSQDRTSTDTQYF

j_call: TRBJ1-2
cdr3_length: 14
d_call: TRBD1
v_call: TRBV19
clone_size: -
cdr3_nt: TGTGCCAGTGCGGGACAGGGGATTCGGTATGGCTACACCTTC
cdr3_aa: CASAGQGIRYGYTF

j_call: TRBJ1-4
cdr3_length: 13
d_call: -
v_call: TRBV25-1
clone_size: -
cdr3_nt: TGTGCCAGCACCGGGGGAGCTAATGAAAAACTGTTTTTT
cdr3_aa: CASTGGANEKLFF

j_call: TRBJ1-2
cdr3_length: 13
d_call: TRBD1
v_call: TRBV10-3
clone_size: -
cdr3_nt: TGTGCCACCGGGACAGGGGGCTACTATGGCTACACCTTC
cdr3_aa: CATGTGGYYGYTF

j_call: TRBJ2-7
cdr3_length: 15
d_call: TRBD2
v_call: TRBV6-1
clone_size: -
cdr3_nt: TGTGCCAGCAGTGATAAGGCCCTAGCGGGATACGAGCAGTACTTC
cdr3_aa: CASSDKALAGYEQYF

j_call: TRBJ1-1
cdr3_length: 13
d_call: -
v_call: TRBV23-1
clone_size: -
cdr3_nt: TGCGCCAGTTGTAAGCAGGGGAACACTGAAGCTTTCTTT
cdr3_aa: CASCKQGNTEAFF

j_call: TRBJ2-2
cdr3_length: 15
d_call: TRBD2
v_call: TRBV4-1
clone_size: -
cdr3_nt: TGCGCCAGCAGGGGCGGGAGAGGGCCTACCGGGGAGCTGTTTTTT
cdr3_aa: CASRGGRGPTGELFF

j_call: TRBJ2-7
cdr3_length: 13
d_call: TRBD2
v_call: TRBV4-3
clone_size: -
cdr3_nt: TGCGCCACTAAGCGGGGGGGTACCTACGAGCAGTACTTC
cdr3_aa: CATKRGGTYEQYF